Each of the 15 T cell receptor beta chains below was sequenced from the same sample in a study of cytomegalovirus exposure and HLA in healthy donors. Primers: 60 Vbeta forward and 13 Jbeta reverse. The data were produced by immunoSEQ multiplex PCR, yet TCRdb's version contains in-frame clones alone and is incomplete. The table records around 150,000 clones, approximately 71% of them present only once. Sequencing was done on a sample of PBMCs. The receptors derive from a woman aged 18-30 years in good health and CMV-seropositive.

The CDR3 protein is CASTGLPFNEKLFF. CDR3 sequence (DNA): TGTGCCAGTACCGGACTTCCTTTTAATGAAAAACTGTTTTTT. This chain uses TRBV19 with TRBJ1-4, with unresolved D. This CDR3 is built from 14 residues. With 7 bases removed from V and 4 bases from J, the gap between germline ends came to 13 bases. Germline-derived CDR1 and CDR2 are LNHDA and SQIVND (reference sequence).

The V gene is TRBV28, the J gene TRBJ2-5, with D possibly matching TRBD1 (6 bases). The CDR3 runs to 14 residues. V dropped 8 bases and J dropped 4 bases, with 17 bases sitting between them. In germline, CDR1 is MDHEN, CDR2 SYDVKM. This CDR3 reads CASGPHRVPETQYF. CDR3 DNA: TGTGCCAGCGGTCCTCACAGGGTCCCAGAGACCCAGTACTTC.

The rearrangement uses TRBV14 and TRBJ2-5; TRBD2 is a possible D gene (5 bases). The CDR3 is 12 amino acids. Looked up from germline, CDR1 is SGHDN and CDR2 is FVKESK. V was clipped by 5 bases and J by 8 bases, with 12 bases between them. The CDR3 DNA reads as TGTGCCAGCAGCACGAGCGGTCTCACCCAGTACTTC. Its translation is CASSTSGLTQYF.

The chain is built from TRBV6-6 and TRBJ1-2; 7 nucleotides line up with TRBD1. Germline values: CDR1 MNHNY, CDR2 SVGAGI (reference sequence). The V segment lost 6 bases and the J segment 4 bases; nucleotides outside the gene matches: 5. The CDR3 consists of 13 residues. In DNA form, the CDR3 reads TGTGCCAGCAGGGGGGACAGCCTCTATGGCTACACCTTC. Translating gives CASRGDSLYGYTF.

This chain joins TRBV28 and TRBJ1-1; D is unresolved. Germline CDR1 and CDR2: MDHEN and SYDVKM. The length of the CDR3 is 11 residues. V lost 3 bases, J lost 11 bases, and 10 bases lay in between. The CDR3 sequence: CASSFLLIAFF. The CDR3 DNA follows: TGTGCCAGCAGTTTTTTACTGATCGCTTTCTTT.

This chain links TRBV2 with TRBJ2-3, with D perhaps matching TRBD1 (6 bases). V lost 6 bases and J lost 2, with 15 bases in between. Germline values: CDR1 SNHLY, CDR2 FYNNEI. The CDR3 has 15 residues. The CDR3 region has the DNA TGTGCCAGCAGCGCCAGGGGCATCTACACAGATACGCAGTATTTT. Amino acid sequence: CASSARGIYTDTQYF.

This rearrangement joins TRBV5-1 to TRBJ2-1; D is uncertain. The V and J ends lost 4 bases and 10 bases respectively, with 18 bases between them. The CDR3 has 14 residues. Germline CDR1 SGHRS, CDR2 YFSETQ. In DNA form, the CDR3 reads TGCGCCAGCAGCCCGTCAAGTATGATCGGGGAGCAGTTCTTC. Its protein is CASSPSSMIGEQFF.

This clone is a singleton in its sample. V gene TRBV6-5 combines with J gene TRBJ1-5; D call uncertain. The CDR3 sequence is 15 residues long. Trimming shortened V by 2 bases and J by 1 base, and 9 bases separated the two germline ends. Germline V CDR1 and CDR2: MNHEY, SVGAGI. CDR3: CASSYVPSSNQPQHF. CDR3 DNA: TGTGCCAGCAGTTACGTGCCTAGCAGCAATCAGCCCCAGCATTTT.

As to this clone: Other DNA sequences in the sample encode the same CDR3. The CDR3 coding sequence is TGTGCCAGCAGCTTGGGACAGGGAGAGACCCAGTACTTC. Its translation is CASSLGQGETQYF. The V gene is TRBV5-4, the J gene TRBJ2-5; 7 bases match TRBD1. Germline CDR1 reads SGHNT; CDR2 reads YYREEE (reference sequence). The J segment lost 4 bases and the V segment lost 0 bases, leaving 0 bases of the junction unmatched. The length of the CDR3 is 13 residues.

The chain joins TRBV29-1 to TRBJ2-1; TRBD2 matches 11 bases. Trimming took 0 bases from V and 8 from J; bases not matched to a gene: 6. The V gene's germline CDR1 is SQVTM and CDR2 ANQGSEA. The length of the CDR3 is 15 residues. The CDR3 DNA follows: TGCAGCGTTGAAGAGGACACTAGCGGGAGATATGAGCAGTTCTTC. It specifies CSVEEDTSGRYEQFF.

CDR3 bases: TGTGCCAGCAGCCGGACTAGGTTCCATGAGACCCAGTACTTC. Its protein product is CASSRTRFHETQYF. The chain uses TRBV6-5 and TRBJ2-5; 7 bases fit TRBD2. Trimming at V came to 6 bases and at J to 5 bases, leaving 9 bases not matched to a gene. The CDR3 is made up of 14 amino acids. In germline, CDR1 is MNHEY, CDR2 SVGAGI.

This clone was counted between two and nine times. V gene TRBV5-6 combines with J gene TRBJ2-3; 10 bases fit TRBD2. After removal of 4 bases from V and 3 bases from J, the junction contained 11 bases not matched to a gene. The CDR3 contains 17 residues. Germline V gene sequence: CDR1 SGHDT, CDR2 YYEEEE. In DNA, the CDR3 is TGTGCCAGCAGCCTCTGGACTAGCGGAAGAACTACAGATACGCAGTATTTT. It encodes CASSLWTSGRTTDTQYF.

The V and J genes are TRBV23-1 and TRBJ2-5; possibly TRBD2 for D (7 bases). TRBV23-1 is designated an ORF whose function remains uncertain. The CDR3 has 18 amino acids. V lost 0 bases to trimming and J lost 3 bases, with 20 bases between them. CDR3 loop: CASSQSWGGAYYEETQYF. The DNA of the CDR3 is TGCGCCAGCAGTCAATCTTGGGGGGGGGCGTATTACGAAGAGACCCAGTACTTC.

The rearrangement uses TRBV5-8 and TRBJ1-5; 7 bases match TRBD1. This CDR3 has 18 amino acids. CDR1 is SGHTS and CDR2 is YDEGEE in the germline V gene. V shed 1 base, J shed 0 bases, and the junction held 10 bases outside the gene matches. The CDR3 reads CASSLYLGDSHSNQPQHF. The CDR3 nucleotides are TGTGCCAGCAGCTTGTATTTGGGGGACAGTCATAGCAATCAGCCCCAGCATTTT.

In its sample, this clone was seen a few times. The genes are TRBV11-1 and TRBJ1-1; D uncertain. The V gene lost 5 bases and the J gene lost 6 bases, with 16 bases spanning the gap. Germline V CDR1 and CDR2: SGHAT, FQDESV (reference sequence). The length of the CDR3 is 14 residues. The CDR3 here is CASSPSWGDSEAFF. For the CDR3, the DNA is TGTGCCAGCAGCCCGTCGTGGGGAGACTCTGAAGCTTTCTTT. The full variable domain, in which reference TRBV11-1 and TRBJ1-1 provide the parts outside the CDR3, is EAEVAQSPRYKITEKSQAVAFWCDPISGHATLYWYRQILGQGPELLVQFQDESVVDDSQLPKDRFSAERLKGVDSTLKIQPAELGDSAMYLCASSPSWGDSEAFFGQGTRLTVV.